This TCR beta chain emerged from a study of breast tumors, draining lymph nodes, adjacent tissues. TCRdb passed the multiplex PCR reads through MiXCR, listing each CDR3 protein once. This table has about 130,000 distinct CDR3 sequences, 15% to 20% appearing once. The lymph nodes were axillary draining lymph nodes from breast cancer patients. This clonotype was picked up many times. CDR3 size: 15 residues. Germline V lookup: CDR1 SNHLY, CDR2 FYNNEI. V gave up 3 bases and J gave up 4 bases, with 13 bases separating them. The source material was axillary lymph node tissue. This TCR came from a female donor with breast cancer. Some clones in this sample may be carry-over from other donors' samples. J is TRBJ2-1 and V is TRBV2; D possibly corresponds to TRBD2 (6 bases). The CDR3 region is CASSEAVGRYNEQFF. The CDR3 nucleotides read TGTGCCAGCAGTGAGGCCGTCGGGAGATACAATGAGCAGTTCTTC.